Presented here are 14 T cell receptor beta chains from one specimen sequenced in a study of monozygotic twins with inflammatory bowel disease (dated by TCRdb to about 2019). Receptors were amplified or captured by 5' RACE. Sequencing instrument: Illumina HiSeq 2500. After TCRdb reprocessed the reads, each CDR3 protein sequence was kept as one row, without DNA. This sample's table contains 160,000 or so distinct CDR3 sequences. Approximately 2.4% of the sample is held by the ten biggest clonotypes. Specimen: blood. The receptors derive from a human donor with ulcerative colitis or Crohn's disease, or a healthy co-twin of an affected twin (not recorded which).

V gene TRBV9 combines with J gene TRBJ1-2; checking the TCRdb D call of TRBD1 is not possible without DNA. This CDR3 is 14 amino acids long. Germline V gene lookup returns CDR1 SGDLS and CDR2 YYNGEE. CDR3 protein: CASSVGQTNYGYTF.

The chain's CDR3 is CASTRDDTYNEQFF. The chain has TRBV4-1 and TRBJ2-1; absent DNA, TCRdb's TRBD1 call cannot be checked. Germline assignment: CDR1 MGHRA and CDR2 YSYEKL. The CDR3 is 14 residues long.

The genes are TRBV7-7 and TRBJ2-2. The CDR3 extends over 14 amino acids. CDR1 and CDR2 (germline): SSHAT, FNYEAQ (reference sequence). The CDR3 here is CASSLAARAGELFF.

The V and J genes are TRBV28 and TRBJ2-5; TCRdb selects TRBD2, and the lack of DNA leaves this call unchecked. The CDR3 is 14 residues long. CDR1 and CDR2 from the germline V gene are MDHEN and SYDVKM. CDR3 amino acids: CASSLLGGQETQYF.

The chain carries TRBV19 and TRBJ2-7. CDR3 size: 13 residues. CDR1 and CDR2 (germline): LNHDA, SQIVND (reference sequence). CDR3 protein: CASSIGVGDEQYF. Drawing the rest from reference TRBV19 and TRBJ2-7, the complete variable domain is DGGITQSPKYLFRKEGQNVTLSCEQNLNHDAMYWYRQDPGQGLRLIYYSQIVNDFQKGDIAEGYSVSREKKESFPLTVTSAQKNPTAFYLCASSIGVGDEQYFGPGTRLTVT.

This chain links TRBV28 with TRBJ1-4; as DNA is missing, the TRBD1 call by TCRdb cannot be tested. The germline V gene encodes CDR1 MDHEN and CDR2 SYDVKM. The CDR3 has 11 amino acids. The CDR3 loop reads CASSSTRQLFF.

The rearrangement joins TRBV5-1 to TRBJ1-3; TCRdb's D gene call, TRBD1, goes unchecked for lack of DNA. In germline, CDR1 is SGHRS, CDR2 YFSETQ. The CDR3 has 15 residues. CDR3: CASSSGTGGQNTIYF. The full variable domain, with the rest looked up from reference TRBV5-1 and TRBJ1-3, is KAGVTQTPRYLIKTRGQQVTLSCSPISGHRSVSWYQQTPGQGLQFLFEYFSETQRNKGNFPGRFSGRQFSNSRSEMNVSTLELGDSALYLCASSSGTGGQNTIYFGEGSWLTVV.

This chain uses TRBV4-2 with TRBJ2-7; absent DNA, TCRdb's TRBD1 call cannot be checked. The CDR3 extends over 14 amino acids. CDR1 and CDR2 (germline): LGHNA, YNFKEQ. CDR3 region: CASSQEGPHYEQYF.

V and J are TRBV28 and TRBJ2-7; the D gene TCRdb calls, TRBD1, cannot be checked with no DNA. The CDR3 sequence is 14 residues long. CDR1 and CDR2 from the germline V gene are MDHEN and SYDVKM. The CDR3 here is CASSFPGVMYEQYF.

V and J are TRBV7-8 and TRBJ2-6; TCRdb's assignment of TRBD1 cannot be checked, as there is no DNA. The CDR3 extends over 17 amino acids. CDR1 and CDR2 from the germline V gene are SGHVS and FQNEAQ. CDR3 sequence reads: CASSKGHNPSGANVLTF.

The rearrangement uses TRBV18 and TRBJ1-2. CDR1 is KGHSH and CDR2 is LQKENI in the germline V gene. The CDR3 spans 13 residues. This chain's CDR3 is CASSPPGYYGYTF.

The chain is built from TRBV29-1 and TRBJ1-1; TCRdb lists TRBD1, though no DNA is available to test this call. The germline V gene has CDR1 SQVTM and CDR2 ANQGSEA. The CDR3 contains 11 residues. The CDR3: CSGGLDTEAFF.

This CDR3 reads CSARDPPTPYEQYF. The chain couples TRBV20-1 to TRBJ2-7. The CDR3 is 14 residues long. CDR1 and CDR2 (germline): DFQATT, SNEGSKA (reference sequence).

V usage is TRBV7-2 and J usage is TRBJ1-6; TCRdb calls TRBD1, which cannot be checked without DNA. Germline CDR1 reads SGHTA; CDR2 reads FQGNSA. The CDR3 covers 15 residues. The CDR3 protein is CASSLSRDRGAPLHF.